This TCR beta chain was obtained from a study of OX40 agonist ivuxolimab in advanced cancers. The wider study: The dose-escalation group included hepatocellular carcinoma, melanoma, renal cell carcinoma and head and neck cancer. Three individuals attained partial responses, comprising one hepatocellular carcinoma case and two cutaneous melanoma cases. Whole-study findings and limits: Relative to CD4+ cells, CD8+ T cells on average had more expanded clones.

As concerns this clone: Its specificity is not known.

The length of the CDR3 is 18 residues. V shed 6 bases, J shed 2 bases, and the junction held 13 bases outside the gene matches. Sampling of blood occurred at baseline, cycle 4 day 1, and cycle 7 day 1. Sequencing used immunoSEQ multiplex PCR; TCRdb keeps in-frame clones, though not all of them. The profile covers some 20,000 clones, with 84% appearing a single time and about 15% taken by the ten largest. The origin of this receptor is an adult with an advanced solid tumor such as melanoma, head and neck, liver or kidney cancer. The chain employs TRBV23-1 and TRBJ2-7; 13 nucleotides agree with TRBD2. TRBV23-1 is an ORF, and what it does is uncertain. The material was CD4+ or CD8+ T cells sorted from blood, obtained in a trial of the OX40 agonist ivuxolimab. The CDR3 region is CASSLPTSGGAVTYEQYF. CDR3 nucleotide sequence: TGCGCCAGCAGCCTCCCCACTAGCGGGGGGGCCGTAACCTACGAGCAGTACTTC.